The clone carrying this T cell receptor (beta chain) has a handful of counts. Trimming took off 6 bases at V and 4 bases at J, with 12 bases between the two ends. There are 13 residues in the CDR3. The data were obtained in a study of blood T cell repertoires in COVID-19. Original data processing: Cell counts per sample came from amplifying reference gene primers. Here immunoSEQ multiplex PCR was the method, and the copy in TCRdb shows in-frame clones only, minus some. Clone size and the V and J calls come from that table; the DNA yielded D and trimming. This sample has under 30,000 clones, with around 87% found just once.

The chain uses TRBV12-3 or TRBV12-4 and TRBJ1-1; D possibly corresponds to TRBD1 (5 bases). The receptor's source is a human donor with active COVID-19. The donor label of this sample is uncertain. Sequencing input: peripheral blood. This CDR3 reads CASSPGTATEAFF. CDR3 coding DNA: TGTGCCAGCAGCCCCGGGACTGCCACTGAAGCTTTCTTT.